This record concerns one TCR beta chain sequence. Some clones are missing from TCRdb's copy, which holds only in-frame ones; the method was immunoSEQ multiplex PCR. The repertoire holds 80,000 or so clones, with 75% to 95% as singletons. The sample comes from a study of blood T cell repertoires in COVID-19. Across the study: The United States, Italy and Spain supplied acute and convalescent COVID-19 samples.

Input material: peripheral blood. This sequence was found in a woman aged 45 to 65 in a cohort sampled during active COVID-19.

The CDR3 loop reads CASSLAPNRGGMRQFF. CDR3 bases: TGTGCCAGCAGCTTGGCCCCTAACAGAGGAGGCATGAGGCAGTTCTTC. The V call is TRBV5-5, the J call TRBJ2-1, with a weak D call TRBD2 (5 bases). Germline lookup yields CDR1 SGHKS and CDR2 YYEKEE (reference sequence). With 0 bases removed from V and 12 bases from J, the gap between germline ends came to 22 bases. There are 16 residues in the CDR3.